This T cell receptor (beta chain) was captured in a study of cytomegalovirus exposure and HLA in healthy donors. Whole-study results and caveats: Further analysis, carried out later, found HLA-associated TCR beta chains more clonally expanded than equally common other chains. After further analysis at a later stage, under 20,000 TCR beta sequences were associated with HLA alleles at 0.05 false discovery rate.

The CDR3 is 14 amino acids. J gave up 8 bases and V 1 base, and 4 bases lay outside the gene matches. The germline gives CDR1 LGHNT, CDR2 FRNRAP. A multiplex PCR was run with 60 Vbeta primers and 13 Jbeta primers. Using immunoSEQ multiplex PCR, the repertoire was profiled, and TCRdb retains in-frame clones only, with some absent. The table lists approximately 110,000 clones, with 3.6% in the top ten. As to this clone: Its antigen remains unidentified.

The sequencing sample was made of PBMCs. This chain connects TRBV12-5 to TRBJ2-1; 8 nucleotides agree with TRBD2. The TCR comes from a man in his late teens or twenties in good health and CMV-seronegative. In nucleotides, the CDR3 is TGTGCTAGTGGTTTGGCCAGCGGGAGCTATGAGCAGTTCTTC. Translating gives CASGLASGSYEQFF.